This paragraph reports one TCR beta chain. CDR1 is LGHNA, CDR2 YSLEER, per germline. Trimming left V 0 bases short and J 10 bases short, with 18 bases between. This CDR3 is built from 15 residues. The data were obtained in a study of response to subunit inactivated influenza vaccine. Using its own MiXCR run on the RT-PCR reads, TCRdb lists one record per CDR3 protein. The data contain around 760,000 distinct CDR3 sequences, 14% of them singletons. The material sequenced was PBMCs from blood, taken 14 to 15 days before vaccination. This receptor was obtained from a man over 45 who received an inactivated influenza vaccine. J is TRBJ2-5 and V is TRBV4-3; possible D gene TRBD2, 6 bases. The CDR3 protein is CASSQDWGDGVVQYF. The CDR3 bases are TGCGCCAGCAGCCAAGATTGGGGGGACGGGGTTGTCCAGTACTTC.